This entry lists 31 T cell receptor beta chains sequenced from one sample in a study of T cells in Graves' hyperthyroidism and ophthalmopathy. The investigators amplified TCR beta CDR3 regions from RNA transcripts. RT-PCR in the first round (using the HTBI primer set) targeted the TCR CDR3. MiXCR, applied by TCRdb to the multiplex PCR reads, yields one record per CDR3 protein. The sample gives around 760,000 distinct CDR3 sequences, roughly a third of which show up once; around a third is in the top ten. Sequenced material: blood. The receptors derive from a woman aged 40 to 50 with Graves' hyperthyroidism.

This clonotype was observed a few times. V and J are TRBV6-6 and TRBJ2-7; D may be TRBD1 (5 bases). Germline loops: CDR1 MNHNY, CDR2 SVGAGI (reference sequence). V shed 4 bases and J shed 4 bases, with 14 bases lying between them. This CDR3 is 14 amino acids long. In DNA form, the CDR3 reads TGTGCCAGCAGTTCCACTCAGGGCCCGTACGAGCAGTACTTC. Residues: CASSSTQGPYEQYF.

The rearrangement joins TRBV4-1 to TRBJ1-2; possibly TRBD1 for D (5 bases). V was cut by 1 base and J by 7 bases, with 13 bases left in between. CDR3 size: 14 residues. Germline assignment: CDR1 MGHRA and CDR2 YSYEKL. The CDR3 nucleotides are TGCGCCAGCAGCCAAGTTGGGGCTCTCGGTGGCTACACCTTC. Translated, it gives CASSQVGALGGYTF.

The CDR3 nucleotides are TGTGCCAGCAGCCACCGGGACTACTACAATGAGCAGTTCTTC. Its protein is CASSHRDYYNEQFF. J is TRBJ2-1 and V is TRBV7-9, with 7 nucleotides matching TRBD2. The CDR3 consists of 14 residues. Per germline, CDR1 SEHNR and CDR2 FQNEAQ (reference sequence). The trim removed 5 bases at V and 3 bases at J, leaving 4 bases unmatched.

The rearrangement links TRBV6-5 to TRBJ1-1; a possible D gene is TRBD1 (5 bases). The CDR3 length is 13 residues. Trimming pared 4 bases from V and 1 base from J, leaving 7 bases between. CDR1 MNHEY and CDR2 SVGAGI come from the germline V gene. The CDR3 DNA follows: TGTGCCAGCAGTTGGGACGGGAACACTGAAGCTTTCTTT. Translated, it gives CASSWDGNTEAFF.

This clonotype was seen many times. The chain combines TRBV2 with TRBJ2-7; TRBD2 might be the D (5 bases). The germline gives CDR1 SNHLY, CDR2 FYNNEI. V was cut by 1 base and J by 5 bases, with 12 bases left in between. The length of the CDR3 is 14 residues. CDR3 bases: TGTGCCAGCAGTGAAGGCGGTGGGAGAGACGAGCAGTACTTC. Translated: CASSEGGGRDEQYF.

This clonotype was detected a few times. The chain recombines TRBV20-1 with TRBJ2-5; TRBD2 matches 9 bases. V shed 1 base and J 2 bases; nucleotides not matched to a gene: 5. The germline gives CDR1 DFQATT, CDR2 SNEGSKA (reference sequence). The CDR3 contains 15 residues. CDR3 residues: CSARVPSGDQETQYF. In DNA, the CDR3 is TGCAGTGCTAGAGTACCTAGCGGGGATCAAGAGACCCAGTACTTC.

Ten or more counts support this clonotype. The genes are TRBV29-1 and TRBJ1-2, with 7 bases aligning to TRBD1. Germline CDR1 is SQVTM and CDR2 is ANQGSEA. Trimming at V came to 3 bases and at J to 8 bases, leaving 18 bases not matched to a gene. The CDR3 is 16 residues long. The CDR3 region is CSVEHARGPRSGGYTF. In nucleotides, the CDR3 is TGCAGCGTTGAGCATGCGAGGGGGCCCCGGTCGGGCGGCTACACCTTC.

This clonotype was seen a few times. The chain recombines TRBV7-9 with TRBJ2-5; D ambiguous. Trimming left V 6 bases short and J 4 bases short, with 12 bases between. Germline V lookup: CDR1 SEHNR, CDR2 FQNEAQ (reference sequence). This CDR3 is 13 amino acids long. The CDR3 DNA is TGTGCCAGCAGTTTATCTAACGGAGAGACCCAGTACTTC. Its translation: CASSLSNGETQYF. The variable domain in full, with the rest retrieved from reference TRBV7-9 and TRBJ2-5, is DTGVSQNPRHKITKRGQNVTFRCDPISEHNRLYWYRQTLGQGPEFLTYFQNEAQLEKSRLLSDRFSAERPKGSFSTLEIQRTEQGDSAMYLCASSLSNGETQYFGPGTRLLVL.

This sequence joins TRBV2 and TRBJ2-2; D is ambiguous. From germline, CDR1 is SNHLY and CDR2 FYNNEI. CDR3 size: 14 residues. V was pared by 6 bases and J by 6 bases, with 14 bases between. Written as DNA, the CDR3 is TGTGCCAGCAGCCAAGATCGTGTAGCCGGGGAGCTGTTTTTT. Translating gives CASSQDRVAGELFF.

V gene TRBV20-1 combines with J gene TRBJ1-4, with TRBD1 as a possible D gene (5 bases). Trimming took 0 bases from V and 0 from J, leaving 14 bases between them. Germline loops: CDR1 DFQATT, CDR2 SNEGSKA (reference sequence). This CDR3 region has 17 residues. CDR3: CSARDSSGPATNEKLFF. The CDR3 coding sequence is TGCAGTGCTAGAGATTCGTCAGGGCCTGCAACTAATGAAAAACTGTTTTTT.

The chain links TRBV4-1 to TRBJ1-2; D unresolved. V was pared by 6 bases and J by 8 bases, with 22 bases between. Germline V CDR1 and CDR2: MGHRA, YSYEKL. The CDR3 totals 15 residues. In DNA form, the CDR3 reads TGCGCCAGCAGTGACCACGGGAAGGAAAAGGGCGGCTACACCTTC. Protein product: CASSDHGKEKGGYTF.

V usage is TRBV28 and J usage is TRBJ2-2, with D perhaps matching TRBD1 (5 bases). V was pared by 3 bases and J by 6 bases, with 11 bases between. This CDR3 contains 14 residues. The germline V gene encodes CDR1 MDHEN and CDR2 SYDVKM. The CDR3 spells CASSLPLGAGELFF. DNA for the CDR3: TGTGCCAGCAGTTTGCCCCTAGGGGCCGGGGAGCTGTTTTTT. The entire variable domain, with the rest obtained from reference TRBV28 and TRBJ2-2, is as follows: DVKVTQSSRYLVKRTGEKVFLECVQDMDHENMFWYRQDPGLGLRLIYFSYDVKMKEKGDIPEGYSVSREKKERFSLILESASTNQTSMYLCASSLPLGAGELFFGEGSRLTVL.

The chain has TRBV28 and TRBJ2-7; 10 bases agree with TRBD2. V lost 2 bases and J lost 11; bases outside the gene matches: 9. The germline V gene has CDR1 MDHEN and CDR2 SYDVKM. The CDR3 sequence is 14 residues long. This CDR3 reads CASSLLAGDPGKYF. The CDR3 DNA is TGTGCCAGCAGTTTACTAGCGGGAGACCCAGGGAAGTACTTC.

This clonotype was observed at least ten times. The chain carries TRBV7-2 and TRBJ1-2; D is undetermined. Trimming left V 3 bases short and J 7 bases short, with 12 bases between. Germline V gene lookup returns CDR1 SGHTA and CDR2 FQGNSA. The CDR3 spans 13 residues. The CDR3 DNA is TGTGCCAGCAGCTTTAATTCTTGGGGTGGCTACACCTTC. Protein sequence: CASSFNSWGGYTF.

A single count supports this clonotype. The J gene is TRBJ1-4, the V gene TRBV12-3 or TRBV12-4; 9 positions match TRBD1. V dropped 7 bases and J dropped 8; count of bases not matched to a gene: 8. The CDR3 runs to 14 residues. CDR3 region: CASIPQGAREKLFF. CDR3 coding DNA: TGTGCCAGCATACCACAGGGGGCTCGGGAAAAACTGTTTTTT.

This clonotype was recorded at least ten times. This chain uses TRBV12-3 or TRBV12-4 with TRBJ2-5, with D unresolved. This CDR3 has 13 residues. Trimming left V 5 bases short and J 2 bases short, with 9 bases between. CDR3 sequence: CASSDQVQETQYF. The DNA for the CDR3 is TGTGCCAGCAGTGACCAGGTACAAGAGACCCAGTACTTC.

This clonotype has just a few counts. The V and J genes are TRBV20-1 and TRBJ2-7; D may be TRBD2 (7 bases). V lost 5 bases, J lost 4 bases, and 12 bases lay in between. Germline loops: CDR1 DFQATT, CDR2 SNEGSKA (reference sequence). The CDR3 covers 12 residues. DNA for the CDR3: TGCAGTGCTCGAGGGGGGGAATACGAGCAGTACTTC. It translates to CSARGGEYEQYF.

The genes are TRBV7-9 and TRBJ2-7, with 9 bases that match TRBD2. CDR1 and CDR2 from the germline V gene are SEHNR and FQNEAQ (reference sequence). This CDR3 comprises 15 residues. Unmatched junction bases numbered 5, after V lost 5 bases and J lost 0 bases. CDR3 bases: TGTGCCAGCAGCCTTAGCGGGAGCTTCTCCTACGAGCAGTACTTC. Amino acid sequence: CASSLSGSFSYEQYF. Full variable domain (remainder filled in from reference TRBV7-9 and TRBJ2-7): DTGVSQNPRHKITKRGQNVTFRCDPISEHNRLYWYRQTLGQGPEFLTYFQNEAQLEKSRLLSDRFSAERPKGSFSTLEIQRTEQGDSAMYLCASSLSGSFSYEQYFGPGTRLTVT.

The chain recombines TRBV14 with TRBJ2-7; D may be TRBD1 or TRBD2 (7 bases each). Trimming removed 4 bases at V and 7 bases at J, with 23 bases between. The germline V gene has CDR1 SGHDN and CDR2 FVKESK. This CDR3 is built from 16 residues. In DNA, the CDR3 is TGTGCCAGCAGCCGCAATTGGGGGGGACAGCTGCTGGAGCAGTACTTC. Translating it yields CASSRNWGGQLLEQYF.

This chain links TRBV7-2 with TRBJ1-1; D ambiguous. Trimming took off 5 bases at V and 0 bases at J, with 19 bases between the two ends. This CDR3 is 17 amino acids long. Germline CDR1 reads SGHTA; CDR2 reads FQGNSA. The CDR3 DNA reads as TGTGCCAGCAGCCAAGATGGTGGTTCTAGCATGAACACTGAAGCTTTCTTT. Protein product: CASSQDGGSSMNTEAFF.

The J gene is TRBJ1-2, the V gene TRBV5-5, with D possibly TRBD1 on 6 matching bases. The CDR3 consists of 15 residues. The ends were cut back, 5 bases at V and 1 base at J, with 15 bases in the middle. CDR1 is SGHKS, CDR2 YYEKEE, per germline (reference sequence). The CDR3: CASRAYRVSNYGYTF. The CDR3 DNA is TGTGCCAGCAGGGCCTACAGGGTTAGTAACTATGGCTACACCTTC. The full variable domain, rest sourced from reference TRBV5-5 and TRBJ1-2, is DAGVTQSPTHLIKTRGQQVTLRCSPISGHKSVSWYQQVLGQGPQFIFQYYEKEERGRGNFPDRFSARQFPNYSSELNVNALLLGDSALYLCASRAYRVSNYGYTFGSGTRLTVV.

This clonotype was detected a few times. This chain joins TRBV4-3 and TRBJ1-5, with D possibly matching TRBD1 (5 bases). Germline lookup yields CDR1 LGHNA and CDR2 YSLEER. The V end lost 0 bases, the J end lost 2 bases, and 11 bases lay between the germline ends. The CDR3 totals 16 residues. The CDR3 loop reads CASSQDPGARNQPQHF. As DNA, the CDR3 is TGCGCCAGCAGCCAAGATCCCGGGGCTCGCAATCAGCCCCAGCATTTT.

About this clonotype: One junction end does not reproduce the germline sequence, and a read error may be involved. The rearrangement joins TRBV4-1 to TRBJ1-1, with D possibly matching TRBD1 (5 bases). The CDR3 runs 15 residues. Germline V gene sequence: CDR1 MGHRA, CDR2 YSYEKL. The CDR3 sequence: CASSLPGGPNTEAFF. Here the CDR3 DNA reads TGTGCCAGCAGCCTTCCCGGGGGACCGAACACTGAAGCTTTCTTT.

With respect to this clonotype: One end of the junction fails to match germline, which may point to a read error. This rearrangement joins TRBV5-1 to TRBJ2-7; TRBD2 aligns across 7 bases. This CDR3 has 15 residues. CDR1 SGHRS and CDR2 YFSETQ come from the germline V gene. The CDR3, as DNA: TGTGCCAGCAGCAAGGGACTACCAACTCGGTACGAGCAGTACTTC. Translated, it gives CASSKGLPTRYEQYF.

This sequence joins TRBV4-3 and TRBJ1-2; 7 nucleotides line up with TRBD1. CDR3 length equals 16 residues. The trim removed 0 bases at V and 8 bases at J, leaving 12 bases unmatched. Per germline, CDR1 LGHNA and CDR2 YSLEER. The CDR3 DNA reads TGCGCCAGCAGCCAAGATCCCTGGCAGGGGGATCGCGGCTACACCTTC. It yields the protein CASSQDPWQGDRGYTF.

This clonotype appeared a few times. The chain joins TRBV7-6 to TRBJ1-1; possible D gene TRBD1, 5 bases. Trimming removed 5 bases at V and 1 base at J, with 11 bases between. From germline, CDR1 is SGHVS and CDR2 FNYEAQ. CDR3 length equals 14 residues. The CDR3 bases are TGTGCCAGCAGCACGGGGACGGGGAACACTGAAGCTTTCTTT. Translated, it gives CASSTGTGNTEAFF.

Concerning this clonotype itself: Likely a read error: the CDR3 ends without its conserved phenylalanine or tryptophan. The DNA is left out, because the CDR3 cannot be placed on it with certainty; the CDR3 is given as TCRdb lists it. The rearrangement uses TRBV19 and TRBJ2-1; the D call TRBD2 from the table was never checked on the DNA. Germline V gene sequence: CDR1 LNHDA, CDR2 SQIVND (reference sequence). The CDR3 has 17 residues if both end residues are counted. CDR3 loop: CASSSYISGDSYNEPLC.

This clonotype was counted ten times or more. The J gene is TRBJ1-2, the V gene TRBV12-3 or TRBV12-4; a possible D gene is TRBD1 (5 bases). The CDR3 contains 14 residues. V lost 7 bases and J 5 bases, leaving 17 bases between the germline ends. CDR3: CASMYQGNGYGYTF. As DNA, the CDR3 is TGTGCCAGCATGTACCAGGGAAATGGTTATGGCTACACCTTC.

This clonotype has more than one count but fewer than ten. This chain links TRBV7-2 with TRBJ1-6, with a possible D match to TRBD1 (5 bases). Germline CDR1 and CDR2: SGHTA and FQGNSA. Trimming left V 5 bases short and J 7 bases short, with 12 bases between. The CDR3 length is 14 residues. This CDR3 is CASSIQGGNSPLHF. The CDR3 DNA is TGTGCCAGCAGCATTCAGGGCGGAAATTCACCCCTCCACTTT. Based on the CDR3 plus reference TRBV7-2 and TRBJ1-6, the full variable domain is GAGVSQSPSNKVTEKGKDVELRCDPISGHTALYWYRQSLGQGLEFLIYFQGNSAPDKSGLPSDRFSAERTGGSVSTLTIQRTQQEDSAVYLCASSIQGGNSPLHFGNGTRLTVT.

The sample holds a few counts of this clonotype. CDR3 DNA sequence: TGCGCCAGCAGCGGTCCCTCGGCGGAGGGGATAGACTTCACCGGGGAGCTGTTTTTT. Protein: CASSGPSAEGIDFTGELFF. The chain carries TRBV5-1 and TRBJ2-2, with D possibly matching TRBD2 (6 bases). The CDR3 covers 19 residues. Germline V CDR1 and CDR2: SGHRS, YFSETQ. Trimming stripped 4 bases from V and 4 bases from J, with 26 bases between.

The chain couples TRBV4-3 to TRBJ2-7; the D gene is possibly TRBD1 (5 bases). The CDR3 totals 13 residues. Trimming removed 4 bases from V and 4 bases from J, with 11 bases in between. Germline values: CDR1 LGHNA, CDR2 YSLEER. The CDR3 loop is CASSPYQGYEQYF. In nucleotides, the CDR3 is TGCGCCAGCAGCCCTTATCAGGGTTACGAGCAGTACTTC.